What follows is one T cell receptor beta chain and its context. As yet, its antigen is unknown. The sample comes from a study of T cell responses to AZD1222 COVID-19 vaccine. Across the whole study: Investigators merged groups given second doses at roughly 4 or roughly 12 weeks. Findings and caveats of the study: Donors skewed white British and female; clonal diversity was possibly underestimated.

The germline V and J ends were trimmed by 9 bases and 1 base, with 9 bases remaining between them. Looked up from germline, CDR1 is MNHNY and CDR2 is SVGAGI (reference sequence). The CDR3 runs 13 residues. The repertoire was sequenced with immunoSEQ multiplex PCR; TCRdb's copy has only in-frame clones and lacks some. Of 90,000 to 120,000 clones detected, about 90% appear once; the ten largest clones hold about 8.7%. This sequence joins TRBV6-6 and TRBJ2-2; D is perhaps TRBD1 (5 bases). The sequencing used peripheral blood, collected on day 0 of AZD1222 vaccination. This sequence originates from an adult in good health. The CDR3 reads CASRTLNTGELFF. In DNA form, the CDR3 reads TGTGCCAGTCGGACACTGAACACCGGGGAGCTGTTTTTT.